The source of this T cell receptor (beta chain) is a study of shared clonotypes between healthy human individuals. Donors comprised only Caucasian adults living in Nashville, Tennessee. Each subset's genomic DNA was split evenly across several immunoSEQ plates. The repertoire was sequenced with immunoSEQ multiplex PCR; TCRdb's copy has only in-frame clones and lacks some. This sample yields approximately 2.3 million clones, of which 85% to 95% are seen a single time; 0.35% to 0.45% belongs to the top ten. This CDR3 contains 15 residues. V dropped 1 base and J dropped 5 bases, with 15 bases sitting between them. The germline gives CDR1 MGHRA, CDR2 YSYEKL.

The sequence came from a man in his late teens or twenties in good health. Some clones in this sample may be carry-over from other donors' samples. The chain links TRBV4-1 to TRBJ2-7; the D is unclear. The sequencing input was naive CD4+ T cells from PBMCs. Subset here: CD45RA+ positively selected. The DNA for the CDR3 is TGCGCCAGCAGCCAAGCTTTGCGGAGTGGCGACGAGCAGTACTTC. Protein sequence: CASSQALRSGDEQYF.